A selection of T cell receptor beta chains follows, all from one sample in a study of blood T cells in healthy people across ages. TCRdb fed the 5' RACE reads into MiXCR, producing one record per CDR3 protein. This table holds 450,000 to 600,000 distinct CDR3 sequences, roughly a quarter found once. A further study also used this sample, focusing on T cells of mothers and their children.

The sample was blood. The source of these receptors is a boy under 10 years old in good health. Each CDR3 is given with its conserved first and last residue. A D gene is named only where the DNA matches it firmly. Clone sizes are given selectively: once, few, many, or a class where the clone is expanded.

V	size	D	J	CDR3	DNA
TRBV11-2	few	.	TRBJ2-3	CASSLGDTRYF	TGTGCCAGCAGCTTGGGGGATACGCGGTATTTT
TRBV9	.	TRBD2	TRBJ2-1	CASSVSGDGGAYAYNEQFF	TGTGCCAGCAGCGTATCGGGAGACGGGGGGGCCTATGCCTACAATGAGCAGTTCTTC
TRBV7-6	few	.	TRBJ2-3	CASSLASAGSTDTQYF	TGTGCCAGCAGCTTAGCCTCAGCGGGTAGCACAGATACGCAGTATTTT
TRBV4-1	few	.	TRBJ1-3	CASSQGGRGSGNTIYF	TGCGCCAGCAGCCAAGGAGGCAGGGGCTCTGGAAACACCATATATTTT
TRBV9	few	.	TRBJ2-5	CASSVKGQETQYF	TGTGCCAGCAGCGTAAAGGGCCAAGAGACCCAGTACTTC
TRBV5-1	.	.	TRBJ2-7	CASSLALVDSFYEQYF	TGCGCCAGCAGCTTGGCCCTCGTGGACTCCTTCTACGAGCAGTACTTC
TRBV6-6	.	.	TRBJ2-5	CASSSSWRSGGTQYF	TGTGCCAGCAGTTCCTCCTGGCGCTCAGGCGGGACCCAGTACTTC
TRBV6-2/TRBV6-3	few	TRBD1	TRBJ2-1	CASSYSGTGHNEQFF	TGTGCCAGCAGTTACTCCGGGACAGGTCACAATGAGCAGTTCTTC
TRBV24-1	.	TRBD2	TRBJ2-3	CATSDTTGLAPSTDTQYF	TGTGCCACCAGTGACACGACGGGACTAGCGCCTAGCACAGATACGCAGTATTTT
TRBV6-5	.	TRBD2	TRBJ2-3	CASSYWGLAGYLSGLDTQYF	TGTGCCAGCAGTTACTGGGGACTAGCGGGTTACCTTTCTGGGTTAGATACGCAGTATTTT
TRBV27	.	.	TRBJ1-5	CASSPRAGANQPQHF	TGTGCCAGCAGTCCGAGGGCGGGGGCCAATCAGCCCCAGCATTTT
TRBV9	.	TRBD2	TRBJ2-5	CASSLTLTSGGETQYF	TGTGCCAGCAGCCTCACCTTGACTAGCGGGGGGGAGACCCAGTACTTC
TRBV7-9	few	.	TRBJ2-7	CASSLAPPGENTYEQYF	TGTGCCAGCAGCTTAGCTCCGCCGGGGGAGAACACCTACGAGCAGTACTTC
TRBV6-1	few	.	TRBJ1-6	CASSETFFGGRGSPLHF	TGTGCCAGCAGTGAGACCTTCTTTGGGGGGAGAGGCTCACCCCTCCACTTT
TRBV13	.	.	TRBJ1-2	CASSFSGGSYGYTF	TGTGCCAGCAGTTTTAGCGGTGGATCCTATGGCTACACCTTC
TRBV5-1	many	TRBD1	TRBJ2-7	CASSYSGTGSYEQYF	TGCGCCAGCAGCTACTCCGGGACAGGGTCCTACGAGCAGTACTTC
TRBV7-2	few	.	TRBJ1-5	CASSTRGGHQPQHF	TGTGCCAGCAGCACCCGTGGGGGTCATCAGCCCCAGCATTTT
TRBV6-4	few	.	TRBJ1-6	CASSDSMGGNSPLHF	TGTGCCAGCAGTGACTCTATGGGGGGTAATTCACCCCTCCACTTT
TRBV3-1	few	.	TRBJ2-1	CASSQDLGDEQFF	TGTGCCAGCAGCCAAGATCTAGGGGATGAGCAGTTCTTC
TRBV29-1	.	.	TRBJ1-2	CSATLERFEGYTF	TGCAGCGCAACCCTCGAGAGGTTCGAGGGCTACACCTTC
TRBV20-1	few	TRBD2	TRBJ2-7	CSAALLAGEREQYF	TGCAGTGCAGCCCTACTAGCGGGGGAACGCGAGCAGTACTTC
TRBV7-8	few	.	TRBJ2-5	CASSLGERGTQYF	TGTGCCAGCAGCTTAGGGGAAAGAGGGACCCAGTACTTC
TRBV18	few	TRBD1	TRBJ2-5	CASSPTGVARETQYF	TGTGCCAGCTCACCGACAGGGGTAGCTCGAGAGACCCAGTACTTC
TRBV6-1	.	TRBD1	TRBJ1-4	CASSPRTGATNEKLFF	TGTGCCAGCAGTCCTCGGACAGGAGCAACTAATGAAAAACTGTTTTTT
TRBV28	many	TRBD1	TRBJ1-6	CASSLPADRASPLHF	TGTGCCAGCAGTTTGCCGGCGGACAGGGCTTCACCCCTCCACTTT
TRBV3-1	few	TRBD2	TRBJ2-1	CASSQSLAGALSSHNEQFF	TGTGCCAGCAGCCAAAGCCTAGCGGGGGCCCTGAGCTCCCACAATGAGCAGTTCTTC
TRBV4-2	.	TRBD2	TRBJ2-3	CASSSKRGDGADTQYF	TGTGCCAGCAGCTCCAAGCGGGGGGACGGGGCAGATACGCAGTATTTT
TRBV15	.	.	TRBJ2-1	CATSRAGGVLSSYNEQFF	TGTGCCACCAGCAGAGCCGGAGGGGTGTTAAGCTCCTACAATGAGCAGTTCTTC
TRBV19	.	TRBD1	TRBJ1-1	CASSIANRGAEAFF	TGTGCCAGTAGTATAGCGAACAGGGGCGCTGAAGCTTTCTTT
TRBV25-1	.	.	TRBJ2-7	CASSELVERSSSYEQYF	TGTGCCAGCAGTGAATTAGTAGAGCGGTCCTCCTCCTACGAGCAGTACTTC
TRBV7-6	.	.	TRBJ2-1	CASSFFGEDEQFF	TGTGCCAGCAGCTTTTTCGGGGAAGATGAGCAGTTCTTC
TRBV4-2	.	TRBD2	TRBJ2-7	CASSPGLAGPKAYEQYF	TGTGCCAGCAGCCCGGGACTAGCGGGGCCTAAAGCCTACGAGCAGTACTTC
TRBV7-6	few	.	TRBJ1-4	CASSLRATNEKLFF	TGTGCCAGCAGCTTACGGGCAACTAATGAAAAACTGTTTTTT
TRBV28	.	TRBD1	TRBJ2-1	CASSPWDRGRNEQFF	TGTGCCAGCAGTCCATGGGACAGGGGTCGCAATGAGCAGTTCTTC
TRBV7-9	few	.	TRBJ1-1	CASSSSQHLNTEAFF	TGTGCCAGCAGCTCCTCTCAGCACCTGAACACTGAAGCTTTCTTT
TRBV3-1	.	.	TRBJ2-3	CASSQDWGAHDTQYF	TGTGCCAGCAGCCAAGACTGGGGGGCCCATGATACGCAGTATTTT
TRBV29-1	.	TRBD2	TRBJ2-1	CSVAGTRGRNEQFF	TGCAGCGTTGCCGGGACTAGAGGTCGCAATGAGCAGTTCTTC